This passage covers 19 T cell receptor beta chains from one sample sequenced in a study of identical twins. TCRdb re-called the 5' RACE reads through MiXCR, storing one row per CDR3 protein. The table shows approximately 550,000 distinct CDR3 sequences, with more than 20% occurring only once. These data are also associated with another study on yellow fever vaccine responses in identical twins.

Sequenced: CD4+ T cells sorted from blood. The receptors originated from a woman under 30 in good health.

This clonotype was seen a handful of times. V gene TRBV29-1 combines with J gene TRBJ2-1; possible D gene TRBD1, 5 bases. This CDR3 comprises 12 residues. Germline CDR1 reads SQVTM; CDR2 reads ANQGSEA. V was pared by 7 bases and J by 6 bases, with 13 bases between. This CDR3 is CSADRQRNEQFF. CDR3 in DNA: TGCAGCGCCGATCGACAGCGCAATGAGCAGTTCTTC.

The rearrangement uses TRBV5-6 and TRBJ1-1, with D possibly being TRBD1 (5 bases). The CDR3 is made up of 15 amino acids. Trimming stripped 3 bases from V and 5 bases from J, with 17 bases between. Germline assignment: CDR1 SGHDT and CDR2 YYEEEE. The CDR3 here is CASSWGTFGRTEAFF. The CDR3 bases are TGTGCCAGCAGCTGGGGGACGTTCGGTAGGACTGAAGCTTTCTTT. Drawing the rest from reference TRBV5-6 and TRBJ1-1, the complete variable domain is DAGVTQSPTHLIKTRGQQVTLRCSPKSGHDTVSWYQQALGQGPQFIFQYYEEEERQRGNFPDRFSGHQFPNYSSELNVNALLLGDSALYLCASSWGTFGRTEAFFGQGTRLTVV.

The genes are TRBV20-1 and TRBJ1-6; weak D call: TRBD1 (5 bases). CDR1 is DFQATT, CDR2 SNEGSKA, per germline (reference sequence). Between the trimmed V and J ends, which lost 6 bases and 0 bases, there was a span of 12 bases. This CDR3 is built from 15 residues. The CDR3 sequence is CSAPPGTSYNSPLHF. In DNA, the CDR3 is TGCAGTGCGCCCCCGGGGACCTCCTATAATTCACCCCTCCACTTT.

The chain recombines TRBV6-4 with TRBJ2-1; tentative D call: TRBD1 (6 bases). Trimming removed 6 bases from V and 5 bases from J, with 11 bases in between. CDR3 size: 13 residues. Germline CDR1 reads MRHNA; CDR2 reads SNTAGT. Here the CDR3 DNA reads TGTGCCAGCAGCTCACAGGGAGACAATGAGCAGTTCTTC. Translated, it gives CASSSQGDNEQFF.

There are a few counts of this clonotype. This chain joins TRBV24-1 and TRBJ2-1, with no clear D. Trimming stripped 1 base from V and 9 bases from J, with 15 bases between. The CDR3 spans 15 residues. Germline CDR1 KGHDR, CDR2 SFDVKD. CDR3: CATSDFARGVFEQFF. The CDR3 DNA follows: TGTGCCACCAGTGATTTTGCAAGAGGCGTATTTGAGCAGTTCTTC.

This clonotype was counted a few times. CDR3 residues: CSVAPSETQYF. The CDR3 coding sequence is TGCAGCGTGGCCCCCTCGGAGACCCAGTACTTC. The genes are TRBV29-1 and TRBJ2-5; D unclear. The CDR3 contains 11 residues. The V gene lost 6 bases and the J gene lost 5 bases, with 10 bases spanning the gap. Germline CDR1 reads SQVTM; CDR2 reads ANQGSEA.

Ten or more counts support this clonotype. V and J are TRBV7-6 and TRBJ1-1, with a weak D call TRBD1 (6 bases). CDR1 and CDR2 from the germline V gene are SGHVS and FNYEAQ. This CDR3 region has 15 residues. V lost 3 bases to trimming and J lost 7 bases, with 18 bases between them. As DNA, the CDR3 is TGTGCCAGCAGCTTCGGGGGCAGTCCCGCGAGTGAAGCTTTCTTT. Translating it yields CASSFGGSPASEAFF.

There are a few counts of this clonotype. This rearrangement joins TRBV7-9 to TRBJ2-3, with 10 bases lining up with TRBD1. CDR1 and CDR2 (germline): SEHNR, FQNEAQ (reference sequence). Trimming at V came to 11 bases and at J to 0 bases, leaving 2 bases not matched to a gene. The CDR3 is 13 residues long. This CDR3 reads CAGQGGSTDTQYF. CDR3 sequence (DNA): TGTGCCGGACAGGGGGGGAGCACAGATACGCAGTATTTT.

This clonotype was counted only a few times. The chain is built from TRBV11-2 and TRBJ2-2; 8 bases fit TRBD2. The germline CDR1 and CDR2 sequences are SGHAT and FQNNGV. The V and J ends lost 2 bases and 4 bases, in that order; junction bases with no gene match: 3. The CDR3 runs to 15 residues. The CDR3 protein is CASSLRGGPTGELFF. Written as DNA, the CDR3 is TGTGCCAGCAGCTTACGCGGGGGGCCCACCGGGGAGCTGTTTTTT.

The V call is TRBV24-1, the J call TRBJ2-5; 15 bases agree with TRBD2. V lost 4 bases, J lost 1 base, and 9 bases stayed unmatched. Germline-derived CDR1 and CDR2 are KGHDR and SFDVKD. The length of the CDR3 is 19 residues. CDR3 coding DNA: TGTGCCACCAGTGAGCCACCCGGGACTAGCGGGGGGCCCCAAGAGACCCAGTACTTC. Translated: CATSEPPGTSGGPQETQYF.

This clonotype occurred a few times. This chain links TRBV2 with TRBJ2-2; unclear D gene. The CDR3 covers 13 residues. Germline assignment: CDR1 SNHLY and CDR2 FYNNEI. Between the trimmed V and J ends, which lost 6 bases and 7 bases, there was a span of 12 bases. CDR3 loop: CASSPGEFGELFF. DNA of the CDR3: TGTGCCAGCAGCCCCGGCGAATTCGGGGAGCTGTTTTTT.

The V call is TRBV28, the J call TRBJ2-3; 7 nucleotides agree with TRBD2. This CDR3 comprises 15 residues. Germline V gene data show CDR1 as MDHEN and CDR2 as SYDVKM. V was pared by 3 bases and J by 2 bases, with 5 bases of the junction left unmatched. As DNA, the CDR3 is TGTGCCAGCAGTTTTTCTAGCGGTGTCACAGATACGCAGTATTTT. This codes for CASSFSSGVTDTQYF. Drawing the rest from reference TRBV28 and TRBJ2-3, the complete variable domain is DVKVTQSSRYLVKRTGEKVFLECVQDMDHENMFWYRQDPGLGLRLIYFSYDVKMKEKGDIPEGYSVSREKKERFSLILESASTNQTSMYLCASSFSSGVTDTQYFGPGTRLTVL.

This clonotype was counted at least ten times. The chain joins TRBV5-1 to TRBJ2-5, with a weak D call TRBD2 (6 bases). Trimming took 4 bases from V and 2 from J, leaving 12 bases between them. This CDR3 region has 14 residues. Germline V gene lookup returns CDR1 SGHRS and CDR2 YFSETQ. The chain's CDR3 is CASSPRDLQETQYF. CDR3 coding DNA: TGCGCCAGCAGCCCAAGGGACTTACAAGAGACCCAGTACTTC. The full variable domain, completed using reference TRBV5-1 and TRBJ2-5, is KAGVTQTPRYLIKTRGQQVTLSCSPISGHRSVSWYQQTPGQGLQFLFEYFSETQRNKGNFPGRFSGRQFSNSRSEMNVSTLELGDSALYLCASSPRDLQETQYFGPGTRLLVL.

This rearrangement joins TRBV5-1 to TRBJ2-7, with unresolved D. There are 14 residues in the CDR3. CDR1 and CDR2 from the germline V gene are SGHRS and YFSETQ. The germline V and J ends were trimmed by 5 bases and 1 base, with 13 bases remaining between them. CDR3 protein: CASSSSLPSYEQYF. CDR3 DNA: TGCGCCAGCAGTAGTTCCCTGCCTTCCTACGAGCAGTACTTC. Full variable domain (outside the CDR3, taken from reference TRBV5-1 and TRBJ2-7): KAGVTQTPRYLIKTRGQQVTLSCSPISGHRSVSWYQQTPGQGLQFLFEYFSETQRNKGNFPGRFSGRQFSNSRSEMNVSTLELGDSALYLCASSSSLPSYEQYFGPGTRLTVT.

This clonotype was seen a handful of times. This chain joins TRBV6-5 and TRBJ2-1, with 8 nucleotides matching TRBD2. The CDR3 sequence is 16 residues long. Germline V lookup: CDR1 MNHEY, CDR2 SVGAGI. V lost 4 bases to trimming and J lost 0 bases; unmatched junction nucleotides: 5. The CDR3 DNA reads TGTGCCAGCAGTTCCGCGGGAGGCCTCTCCTACAATGAGCAGTTCTTC. Translation gives CASSSAGGLSYNEQFF.

DNA for the CDR3: TGTGCCAGCAGCTTAACATCCCAGGAAAGGGGCTACACCTTC. Translating gives CASSLTSQERGYTF. The V and J genes are TRBV7-3 and TRBJ1-2, with D uncertain. The CDR3 consists of 14 residues. Deletions cut 0 bases from V and 8 bases from J, with 13 bases between. The germline gives CDR1 SGHTA, CDR2 FQGTGA.

The chain carries TRBV20-1 and TRBJ2-7, with D uncertain. This CDR3 spans 10 amino acids. Germline V gives CDR1 DFQATT, CDR2 SNEGSKA (reference sequence). The CDR3 nucleotides are TGCAGTGCTAGACCGTACGAGCCGTACGTC. The encoded protein is CSARPYEPYV.

The chain recombines TRBV29-1 with TRBJ2-5; no reliable D call. Germline CDR1 reads SQVTM; CDR2 reads ANQGSEA. The CDR3 is made up of 12 amino acids. With 2 bases removed from V and 1 base from J, the gap between germline ends came to 5 bases. CDR3 loop: CSVESSQETQYF. In DNA form, the CDR3 reads TGCAGCGTTGAATCCAGCCAAGAGACCCAGTACTTC.

The chain uses TRBV4-1 and TRBJ1-4; D perhaps matches TRBD1 (6 bases). Germline values: CDR1 MGHRA, CDR2 YSYEKL. The ends were cut back, 0 bases at V and 7 bases at J, with 15 bases in the middle. The CDR3 covers 16 residues. Written as DNA, the CDR3 is TGCGCCAGCAGCCAAGATCGGGGGCTACGGGGTGAAAAACTGTTTTTT. It is translated as CASSQDRGLRGEKLFF.